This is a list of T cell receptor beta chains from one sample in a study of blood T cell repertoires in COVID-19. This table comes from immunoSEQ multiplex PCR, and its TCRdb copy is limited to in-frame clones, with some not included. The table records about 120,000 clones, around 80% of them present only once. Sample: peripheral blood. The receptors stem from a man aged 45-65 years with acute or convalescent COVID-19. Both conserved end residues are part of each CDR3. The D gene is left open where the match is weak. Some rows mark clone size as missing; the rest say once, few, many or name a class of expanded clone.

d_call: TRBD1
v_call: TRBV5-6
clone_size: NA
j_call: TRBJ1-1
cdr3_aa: CASSLMDRVNTEAFF
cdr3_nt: TGTGCCAGCAGCTTAATGGACAGGGTGAACACTGAAGCTTTCTTT

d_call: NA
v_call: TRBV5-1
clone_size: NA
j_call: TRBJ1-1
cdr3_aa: CASSSRLNTEAFF
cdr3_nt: TGCGCCAGCAGCTCGCGCCTGAACACTGAAGCTTTCTTT

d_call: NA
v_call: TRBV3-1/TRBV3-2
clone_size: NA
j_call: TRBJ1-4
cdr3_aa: CASSQFSAGTNEKLFF
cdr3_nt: TGTGCCAGCAGCCAATTTTCGGCAGGGACTAATGAAAAACTGTTTTTT

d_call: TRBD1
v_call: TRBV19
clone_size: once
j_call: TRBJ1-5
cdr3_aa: CASSATGGNQPQHF
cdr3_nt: TGTGCCAGTAGTGCCACAGGGGGAAATCAGCCCCAGCATTTT

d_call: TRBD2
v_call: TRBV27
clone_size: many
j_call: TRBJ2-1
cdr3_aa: CASSVRDYDNEQFF
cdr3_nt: TGTGCCAGCAGCGTCCGGGACTACGACAATGAGCAGTTCTTC

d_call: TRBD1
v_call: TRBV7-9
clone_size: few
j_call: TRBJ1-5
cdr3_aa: CASSPGTGGYSNQPQHF
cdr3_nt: TGTGCCAGCAGCCCGGGGACAGGGGGCTATAGCAATCAGCCCCAGCATTTT

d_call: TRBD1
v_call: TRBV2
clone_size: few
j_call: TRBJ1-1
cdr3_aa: CASRVDRGGEAFF
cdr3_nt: TGTGCCAGCAGGGTAGACAGGGGAGGCGAAGCTTTCTTT

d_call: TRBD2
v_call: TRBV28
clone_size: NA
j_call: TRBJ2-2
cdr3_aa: CASSFLAGQVTGELFF
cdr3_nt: TGTGCCAGCAGTTTTCTAGCGGGCCAAGTGACCGGGGAGCTGTTTTTT

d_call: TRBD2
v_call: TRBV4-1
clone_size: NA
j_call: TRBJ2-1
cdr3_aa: CASSQPGGPFVEQFF
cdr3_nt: TGCGCCAGCAGCCAGCCGGGGGGGCCTTTTGTTGAGCAGTTCTTC

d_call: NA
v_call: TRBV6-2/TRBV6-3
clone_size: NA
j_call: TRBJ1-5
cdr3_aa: CASSYLTGNQPQHF
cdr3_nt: TGTGCCAGCAGTTACCTTACGGGCAATCAGCCCCAGCATTTT

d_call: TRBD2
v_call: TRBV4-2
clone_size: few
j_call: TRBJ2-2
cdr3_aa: CASSQDPSGGFNTGELFF
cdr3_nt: TGTGCCAGCAGCCAAGACCCCAGCGGGGGCTTTAACACCGGGGAGCTGTTTTTT

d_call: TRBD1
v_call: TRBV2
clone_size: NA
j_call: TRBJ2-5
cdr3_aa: CASSDGTDRETQYF
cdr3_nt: TGTGCCAGCAGTGATGGGACAGACCGAGAGACCCAGTACTTC

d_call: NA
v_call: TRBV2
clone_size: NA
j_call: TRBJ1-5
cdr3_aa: CASSTDSYSNQPQHF
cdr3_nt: TGTGCCAGCAGTACCGACAGTTATAGCAATCAGCCCCAGCATTTT

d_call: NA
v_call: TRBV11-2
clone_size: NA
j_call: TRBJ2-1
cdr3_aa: CASSLLYSEQFF
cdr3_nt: TGTGCCAGCAGCTTACTATACAGTGAGCAGTTCTTC

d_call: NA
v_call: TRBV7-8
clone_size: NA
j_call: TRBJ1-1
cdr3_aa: CASSQQYPNTEAFF
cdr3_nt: TGTGCCAGCAGCCAACAGTACCCGAACACTGAAGCTTTCTTT

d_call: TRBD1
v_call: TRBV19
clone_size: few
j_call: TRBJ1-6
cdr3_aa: CASSITGGNSPLHF
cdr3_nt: TGTGCCAGTAGTATTACAGGGGGCAATTCACCCCTCCACTTT

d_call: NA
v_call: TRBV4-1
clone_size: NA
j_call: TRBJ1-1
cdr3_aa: CASNTVGQNTEAFF
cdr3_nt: TGCGCCAGCAACACTGTGGGGCAGAACACTGAAGCTTTCTTT

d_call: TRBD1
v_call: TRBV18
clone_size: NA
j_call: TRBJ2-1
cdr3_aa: CASSPGQQNNEQFF
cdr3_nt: TGTGCCAGCTCACCGGGACAGCAGAACAATGAGCAGTTCTTC

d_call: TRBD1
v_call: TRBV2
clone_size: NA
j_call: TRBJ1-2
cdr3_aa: CASRLQGFEDGYTF
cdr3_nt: TGTGCCAGCAGATTACAGGGGTTTGAGGATGGCTACACCTTC

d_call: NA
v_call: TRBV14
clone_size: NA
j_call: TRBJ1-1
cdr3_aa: CASSQVPSGNTEAFF
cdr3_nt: TGTGCCAGCAGCCAAGTCCCTTCGGGGAACACTGAAGCTTTCTTT

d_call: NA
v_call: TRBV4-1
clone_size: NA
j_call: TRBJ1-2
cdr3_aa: CASGRGRDSYTF
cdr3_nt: TGCGCCAGTGGGAGGGGTCGGGATAGCTACACCTTC

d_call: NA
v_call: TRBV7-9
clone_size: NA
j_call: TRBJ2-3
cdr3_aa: CASSFGLPEYF
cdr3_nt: TGTGCCAGCAGCTTTGGGCTTCCCGAATATTTT

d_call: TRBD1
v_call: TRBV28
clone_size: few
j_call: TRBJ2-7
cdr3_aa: CASSGPGTGYEQYF
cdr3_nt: TGTGCCAGCAGTGGACCCGGGACAGGCTACGAGCAGTACTTC

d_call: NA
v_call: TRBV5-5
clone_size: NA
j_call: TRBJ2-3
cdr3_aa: CASSLGLSGSSTDTQYF
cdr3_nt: TGTGCCAGCAGCTTGGGGCTTTCGGGGTCTAGCACAGATACGCAGTATTTT

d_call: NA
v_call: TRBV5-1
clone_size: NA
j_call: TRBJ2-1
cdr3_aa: CASSLASYNEQFF
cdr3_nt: TGCGCCAGCAGCTTGGCGTCCTACAATGAGCAGTTCTTC

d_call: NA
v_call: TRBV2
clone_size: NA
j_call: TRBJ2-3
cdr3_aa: CASSEARQISTDTQYF
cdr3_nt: TGTGCCAGCAGTGAAGCGCGGCAGATAAGCACAGATACGCAGTATTTT

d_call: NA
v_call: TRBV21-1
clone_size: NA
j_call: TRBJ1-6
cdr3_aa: CASSKSVVPNSPLHF
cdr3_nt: TGTGCCAGCAGCAAATCGGTGGTCCCTAATTCACCCCTCCACTTT

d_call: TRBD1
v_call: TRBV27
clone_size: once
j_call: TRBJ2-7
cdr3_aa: CASTIGGHLNEQYF
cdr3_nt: TGTGCCAGCACCATAGGGGGCCACCTCAACGAGCAGTACTTC

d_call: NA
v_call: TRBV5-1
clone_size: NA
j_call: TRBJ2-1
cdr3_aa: CASSFIPSSYNEQFF
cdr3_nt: TGCGCCAGCAGCTTCATACCCAGCTCCTACAATGAGCAGTTCTTC

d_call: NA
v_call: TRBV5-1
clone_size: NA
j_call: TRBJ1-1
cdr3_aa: CASSLERGWAEAFF
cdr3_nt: TGCGCCAGCAGCTTGGAAAGGGGGTGGGCTGAAGCTTTCTTT

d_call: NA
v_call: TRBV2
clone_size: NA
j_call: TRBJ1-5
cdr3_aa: CASSEFGGDGNQPQHF
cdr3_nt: TGTGCCAGCAGTGAATTTGGGGGGGACGGCAATCAGCCCCAGCATTTT

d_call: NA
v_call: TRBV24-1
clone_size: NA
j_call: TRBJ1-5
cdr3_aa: CATSGGPENQPQHF
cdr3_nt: TGTGCCACCAGTGGGGGGCCGGAAAATCAGCCCCAGCATTTT

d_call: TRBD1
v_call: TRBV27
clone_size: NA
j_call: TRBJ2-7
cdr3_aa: CASSAWTGGSYEQYF
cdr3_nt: TGTGCCAGCAGTGCCTGGACAGGGGGCTCCTACGAGCAGTACTTC

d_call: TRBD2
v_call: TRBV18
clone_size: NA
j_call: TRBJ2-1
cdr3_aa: CASSTTSGNYNEQFF
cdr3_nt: TGTGCCAGCTCAACCACTAGCGGCAACTACAATGAGCAGTTCTTC

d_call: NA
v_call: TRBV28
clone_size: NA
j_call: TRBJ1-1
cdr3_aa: CATTPSRGTEAFF
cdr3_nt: TGTGCCACTACCCCCAGCCGGGGGACTGAAGCTTTCTTT

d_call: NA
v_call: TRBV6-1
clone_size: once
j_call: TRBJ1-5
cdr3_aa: CASSEYHLATENQPQHF
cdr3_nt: TGTGCCAGCAGTGAATACCATCTGGCGACAGAGAATCAGCCCCAGCATTTT

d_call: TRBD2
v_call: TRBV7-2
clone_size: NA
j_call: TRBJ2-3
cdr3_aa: CASSFPSGGTDTQYF
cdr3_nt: TGTGCCAGCAGCTTCCCTAGCGGGGGCACAGATACGCAGTATTTT

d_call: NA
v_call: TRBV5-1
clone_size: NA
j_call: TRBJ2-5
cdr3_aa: CASSLAGWVETQYF
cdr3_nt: TGCGCCAGCAGCTTGGCGGGATGGGTGGAGACCCAGTACTTC

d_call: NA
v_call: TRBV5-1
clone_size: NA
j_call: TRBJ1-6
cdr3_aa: CASSVRQDGDSPLHF
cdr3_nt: TGCGCCAGCAGCGTAAGACAGGATGGTGATTCACCCCTCCACTTT

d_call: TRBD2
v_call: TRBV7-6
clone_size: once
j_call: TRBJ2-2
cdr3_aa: CASSSLSAGGVTGELFF
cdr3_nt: TGTGCCAGCAGCTCCCTTTCGGCGGGGGGAGTCACCGGGGAGCTGTTTTTT

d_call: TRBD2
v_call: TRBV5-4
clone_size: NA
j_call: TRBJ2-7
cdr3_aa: CASSPWASGGYEQYF
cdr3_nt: TGTGCCAGCAGCCCGTGGGCTAGCGGCGGTTACGAGCAGTACTTC

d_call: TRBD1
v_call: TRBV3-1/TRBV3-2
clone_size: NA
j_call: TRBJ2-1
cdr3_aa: CASSQDGWDRAFYNEQFF
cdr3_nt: TGTGCCAGCAGCCAAGATGGTTGGGACAGAGCCTTTTACAATGAGCAGTTCTTC

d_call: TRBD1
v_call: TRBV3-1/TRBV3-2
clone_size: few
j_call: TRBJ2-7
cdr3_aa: CASSPTGAYEQYF
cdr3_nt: TGTGCCAGCAGCCCGACAGGGGCCTACGAGCAGTACTTC